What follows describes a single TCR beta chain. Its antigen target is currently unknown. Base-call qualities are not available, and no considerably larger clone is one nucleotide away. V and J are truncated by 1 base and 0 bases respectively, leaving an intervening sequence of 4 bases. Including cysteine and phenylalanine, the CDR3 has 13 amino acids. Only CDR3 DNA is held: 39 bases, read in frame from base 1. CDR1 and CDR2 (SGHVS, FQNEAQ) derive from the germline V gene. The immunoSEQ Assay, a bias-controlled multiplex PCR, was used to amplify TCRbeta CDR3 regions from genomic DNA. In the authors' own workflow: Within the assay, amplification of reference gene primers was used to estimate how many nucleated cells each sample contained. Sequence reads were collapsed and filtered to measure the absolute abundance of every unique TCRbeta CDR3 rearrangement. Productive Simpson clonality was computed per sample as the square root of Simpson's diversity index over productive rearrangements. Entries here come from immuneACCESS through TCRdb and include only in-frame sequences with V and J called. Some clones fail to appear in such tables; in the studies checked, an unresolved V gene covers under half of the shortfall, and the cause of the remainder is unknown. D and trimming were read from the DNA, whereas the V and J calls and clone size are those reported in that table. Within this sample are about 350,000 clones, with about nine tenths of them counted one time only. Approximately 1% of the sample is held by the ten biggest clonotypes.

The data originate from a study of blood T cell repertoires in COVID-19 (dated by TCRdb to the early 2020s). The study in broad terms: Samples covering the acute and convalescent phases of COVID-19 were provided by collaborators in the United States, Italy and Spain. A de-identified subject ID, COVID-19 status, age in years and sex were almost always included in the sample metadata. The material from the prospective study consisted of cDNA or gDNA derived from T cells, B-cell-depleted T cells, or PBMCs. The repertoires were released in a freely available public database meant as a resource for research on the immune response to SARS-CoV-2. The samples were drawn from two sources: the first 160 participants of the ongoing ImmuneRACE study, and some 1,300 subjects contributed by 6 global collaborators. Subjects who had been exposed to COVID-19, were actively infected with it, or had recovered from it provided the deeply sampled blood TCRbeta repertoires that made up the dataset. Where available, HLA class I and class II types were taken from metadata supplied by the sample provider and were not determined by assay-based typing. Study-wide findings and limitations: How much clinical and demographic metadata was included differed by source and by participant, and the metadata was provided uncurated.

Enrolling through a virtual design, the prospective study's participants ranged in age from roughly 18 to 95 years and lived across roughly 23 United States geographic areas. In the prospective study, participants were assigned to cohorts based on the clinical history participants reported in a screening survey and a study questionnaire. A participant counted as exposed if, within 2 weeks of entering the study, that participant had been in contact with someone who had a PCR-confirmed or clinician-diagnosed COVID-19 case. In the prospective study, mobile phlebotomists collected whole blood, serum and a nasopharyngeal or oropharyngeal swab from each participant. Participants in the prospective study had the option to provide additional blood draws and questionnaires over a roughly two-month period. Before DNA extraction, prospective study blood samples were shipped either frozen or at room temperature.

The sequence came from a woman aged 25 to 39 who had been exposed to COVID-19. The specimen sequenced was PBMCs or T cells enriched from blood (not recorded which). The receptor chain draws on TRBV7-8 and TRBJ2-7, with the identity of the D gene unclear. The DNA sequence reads TGTGCCAGCAGCTTAGGCGCCTCCTACGAGCAGTACTTC. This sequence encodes CASSLGASYEQYF. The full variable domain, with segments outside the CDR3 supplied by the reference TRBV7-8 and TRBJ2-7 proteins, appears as GAGVSQSPRYKVAKRGQDVALRCDPISGHVSLFWYQQALGQGPEFLTYFQNEAQLDKSGLPSDRFFAERPEGSVSTLKIQRTQQEDSAVYLCASSLGASYEQYFGPGTRLTVT.